This is a list of T cell receptor beta chains from one sample in a study of T cells after somatic rescue of genetic block. Sequencing used immunoSEQ multiplex PCR; TCRdb keeps in-frame clones, though not all of them. The data show 70,000 or so clones, roughly 92% seen once. The sample taken for sequencing was peripheral blood mononuclear cells (PBMCs). The receptor source for this set is a man between 40 and 49 years old. The CDR3 runs from the conserved cysteine through the conserved F or W. The D gene is left open where the match is weak. Clone size appears in some rows only: once, few, many, or a class for an expanded clone.

d_gene | j_gene | abundance | v_gene | CDR3aa | CDR3nt
TRBD2 | TRBJ2-1 | . | TRBV18 | CASSPPRGLAGAGEQFF | TGTGCCAGCTCACCACCTAGGGGACTAGCGGGAGCGGGTGAGCAGTTCTTC
. | TRBJ2-5 | . | TRBV6-5 | CASSYTAGQETQYF | TGTGCCAGCAGTTACACAGCGGGCCAAGAGACCCAGTACTTC
TRBD1 | TRBJ2-1 | once | TRBV11-2 | CASSLGQGNEQFF | TGTGCCAGCAGCTTAGGACAGGGAAATGAGCAGTTCTTC
. | TRBJ1-2 | . | TRBV4-1 | CASTPKPAGLNGYTF | TGCGCCAGCACCCCAAAGCCCGCAGGGTTGAACGGCTACACCTTC
. | TRBJ2-7 | . | TRBV11-2 | CASSLLEGRNYEQYF | TGTGCCAGCAGCTTGTTGGAGGGGCGAAACTACGAGCAGTACTTC
. | TRBJ1-4 | few | TRBV9 | CASSVDPTNEKLFF | TGTGCCAGCAGCGTAGATCCGACTAATGAAAAACTGTTTTTT
. | TRBJ1-6 | . | TRBV27 | CASSLSSADNSPLHF | TGTGCCAGCAGTTTATCGTCGGCGGACAATTCACCCCTCCACTTT
TRBD2 | TRBJ2-7 | . | TRBV28 | CASSLFPLGASGTSSEQYF | TGTGCCAGCAGTTTATTTCCTCTTGGGGCTAGCGGGACATCCTCCGAGCAGTACTTC
. | TRBJ1-2 | . | TRBV4-2 | CASSQDIPRPGLNYGYTF | TGTGCCAGCAGCCAAGACATACCCCGACCCGGCCTGAACTATGGCTACACCTTC
. | TRBJ2-5 | few | TRBV2 | CASSAGGAQETQYF | TGTGCCAGCAGTGCGGGGGGCGCGCAGGAGACCCAGTACTTC
. | TRBJ2-7 | . | TRBV6-1 | CASSGGRTYEQYF | TGTGCCAGCAGTGGGGGGAGAACCTACGAGCAGTACTTC
TRBD1 | TRBJ1-1 | . | TRBV5-1 | CASSPRQGGTEAFF | TGCGCCAGCAGCCCCAGACAGGGCGGGACTGAAGCTTTCTTT
. | TRBJ1-1 | . | TRBV5-4 | CASSLEGREAFF | TGTGCCAGCAGCTTGGAGGGCAGGGAGGCTTTCTTT
. | TRBJ2-3 | . | TRBV27 | CASSFGRTDTQYF | TGTGCCAGCAGTTTTGGACGCACAGATACGCAGTATTTT
TRBD2 | TRBJ2-3 | . | TRBV6-4 | CASSDPGLAGGPSTDTQYF | TGTGCCAGCAGTGACCCTGGACTAGCGGGAGGGCCCAGCACAGATACGCAGTATTTT
. | TRBJ2-1 | . | TRBV6-5 | CASSYSLGSLGNEQFF | TGTGCCAGCAGTTACTCTCTTGGCAGCCTGGGCAATGAGCAGTTCTTC
. | TRBJ2-7 | . | TRBV14 | CASSQSTEPYEQYF | TGTGCCAGCAGCCAAAGTACAGAGCCCTACGAGCAGTACTTC
. | TRBJ2-2 | . | TRBV7-9 | CASSLVRGKYTGELFF | TGTGCCAGCAGCTTAGTTCGGGGGAAGTACACCGGGGAGCTGTTTTTT
. | TRBJ1-5 | . | TRBV19 | CASSIGRESNQPQHF | TGTGCCAGTAGTATTGGGAGAGAGAGCAATCAGCCCCAGCATTTT
. | TRBJ2-1 | few | TRBV12-5 | CASGFGVSDEQFF | TGTGCTAGTGGTTTCGGGGTTAGTGATGAGCAGTTCTTC
. | TRBJ1-5 | . | TRBV1 | CTSTGTPQVSKGESPQHF | TGCACCAGCACCGGGACACCCCAAGTGTCGAAAGGGGAATCACCCCAGCATTTT
. | TRBJ2-7 | . | TRBV19 | CASSTRRGGLLDERYF | TGTGCCAGTAGTACCCGAAGAGGTGGGCTACTCGACGAGCGGTACTTC
. | TRBJ1-1 | . | TRBV6-1 | CASKSKRVNTEAFF | TGTGCCAGCAAATCTAAGCGGGTGAACACTGAAGCTTTCTTT
TRBD2 | TRBJ2-3 | . | TRBV6-4 | CASSDSAGGSTDTQYF | TGTGCCAGCAGTGACTCTGCGGGGGGGAGCACAGATACGCAGTATTTT
. | TRBJ2-1 | . | TRBV6-5 | CASSSWEAGYNEQFF | TGTGCCAGCAGTTCTTGGGAGGCCGGATACAATGAGCAGTTCTTC
TRBD2 | TRBJ2-5 | once | TRBV4-1 | CASSQDSPSGRRSETQYF | TGCGCCAGCAGCCAAGATTCGCCTAGCGGGAGGCGAAGTGAGACCCAGTACTTC
. | TRBJ1-2 | . | TRBV2 | CASSEALQGTVNGYTF | TGTGCCAGCAGTGAAGCGCTTCAGGGGACGGTGAATGGCTACACCTTC
TRBD2 | TRBJ2-7 | . | TRBV18 | CASSPGTSAFYEQYF | TGTGCCAGCTCACCAGGGACTAGCGCCTTTTACGAGCAGTACTTC